These 5 T cell receptor beta chains were all obtained from the same sample, sequenced in a study of response to subunit inactivated influenza vaccine. One entry per CDR3 protein results from TCRdb running MiXCR on the RT-PCR reads. The sample has about 190,000 distinct CDR3 sequences; around 15% are singletons. Material: CD8+ T cells sorted from PBMCs, obtained more than 4 days after vaccination. These receptors were obtained from a man aged 50 or older who received an inactivated influenza vaccine.

The chain combines TRBV6-1 with TRBJ2-2; 10 nucleotides match TRBD2. The germline V gene encodes CDR1 MNHNS and CDR2 SASEGT. Unmatched junction bases numbered 6, after V lost 6 bases and J lost 5 bases. The CDR3 is 15 residues long. CDR3 residues: CASSGTSGMTGELFF. The CDR3 DNA is TGTGCCAGCAGCGGAACTAGCGGGATGACCGGGGAGCTGTTTTTT.

This clonotype was seen a handful of times. The chain couples TRBV12-3 or TRBV12-4 to TRBJ1-5; D call uncertain. Trimming stripped 4 bases from V and 6 bases from J, with 4 bases between. The CDR3 covers 11 residues. The CDR3 sequence is CASSSGQPQHF. The CDR3, as DNA: TGTGCCAGCAGTTCGGGTCAGCCCCAGCATTTT.

As concerns this clonotype: The CDR3 end shows no conserved phenylalanine or tryptophan, and so a read error is likely. No DNA is shown, since the ends of the CDR3 on it are uncertain; the CDR3 is the one TCRdb lists. The chain joins TRBV2 to TRBJ2-7; TRBD1, the D gene given by the table, was not confirmed from the DNA. Germline-derived CDR1 and CDR2 are SNHLY and FYNNEI. The CDR3 comprises 12 residues, both ends counted. CDR3 residues: CASRPWGRGLPL.

This clonotype came up a few times. The chain links TRBV6-1 to TRBJ2-3; no definite D call. CDR1 is MNHNS and CDR2 is SASEGT in the germline V gene. The CDR3 spans 15 residues. V was pared by 7 bases and J by 0 bases, with 14 bases between. CDR3 sequence: CASTPAHKSTDTQYF. CDR3 sequence (DNA): TGTGCCAGCACCCCGGCGCACAAGAGCACAGATACGCAGTATTTT.

This clonotype was recorded a few times. The rearrangement uses TRBV12-3 or TRBV12-4 and TRBJ1-4; D not certain. The CDR3 contains 14 residues. Trimming stripped 5 bases from V and 8 bases from J, with 15 bases between. CDR3 coding DNA: TGTGCCAGCAGTGTGGTCTATGGTTACGAAAAACTGTTTTTT. This gives the protein CASSVVYGYEKLFF.